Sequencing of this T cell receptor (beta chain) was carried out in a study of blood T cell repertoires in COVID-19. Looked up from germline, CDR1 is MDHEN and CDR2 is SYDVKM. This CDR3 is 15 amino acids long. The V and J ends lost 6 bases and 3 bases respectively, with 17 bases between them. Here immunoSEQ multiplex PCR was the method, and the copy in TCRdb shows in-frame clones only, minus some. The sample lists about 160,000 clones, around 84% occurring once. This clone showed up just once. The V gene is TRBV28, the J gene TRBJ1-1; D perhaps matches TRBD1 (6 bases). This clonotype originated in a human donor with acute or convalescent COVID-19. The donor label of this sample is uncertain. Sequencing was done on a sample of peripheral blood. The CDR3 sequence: CASRPSGGYYTEAFF. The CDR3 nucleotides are TGTGCCAGCAGGCCGAGCGGGGGCTATTACACTGAAGCTTTCTTT.